A single T cell receptor beta chain is shown here with its context. This clone has just one count. Which antigen it targets is not known. Base qualities are missing; no much larger clone stands one base away. The CDR3 regions of human TCRbeta chains were analyzed by immunosequencing. Turning to the authors' computational methods: Repertoire TCRs were checked for matches against a reference library of SARS-CoV-2-specific TCRs that had been generated using the MIRA antigen-specificity platform. Breadth was defined as the fraction of unique TCRs that were SARS-CoV-2-associated, and depth was defined as the fraction of total T cells that were SARS-CoV-2-associated. Each spike-specific TCR was assigned to its reactive spike region and to a CD4 or CD8 class using the MIRA data. Log10-transformed breadth and depth values were compared by one-way ANOVA with Sidak's multiple comparisons tests. What TCRdb holds here is the immuneACCESS table cut down to in-frame rearrangements. Part of the clones is not present; checked against another copy, under half of the missing clones reflect an unresolved V gene, and the others are unexplained. That table is the source of V, J and clone size, and D and trimming were worked out from the DNA. A total of 85,000 to 120,000 clones appear in this sample, about nine tenths of them only once. The ten largest account for about 4.9% of the sample.

This specimen belongs to a study of T cell responses to AZD1222 COVID-19 vaccine (dated by TCRdb to about 2021). Notes on the research overall: AZD1222 recipients with second doses at about 4 weeks or about 12 weeks were pooled, because spike-specific TCR depth and breadth did not differ between schedules. Trial participants were enrolled by age into subgroups of 18-55, 56-69 and 70-plus years, and about 150, 27 and 61 TCR-sequenced participants, respectively, were included in these subgroups. TCR sequencing was performed for 233 trial participants, of whom 200 to 210 were given two doses of AZD1222 and 26 were given two doses of MenACWY control vaccine. Overall results and qualifications from the work: The 56-69-year group was small, and its depth increase did not reach significance, likely because of low power. Reportedly, close to half of the unique spike-specific TCRs recognized epitopes lying outside the regions that are mutated in the B.1.351 and B.1.1.7 variants. Only a handful of AZD1222 recipients were SARS-CoV-2 seropositive at baseline, limiting conclusions about previously exposed vaccinees. Participants were mostly white British and included more females than males, and it was suggested by the authors that clonal diversity may have been underestimated. Because no day 14 peak-response samples were available, repertoires were characterized only after the peak T cell response. After two AZD1222 doses, both the breadth and the depth of spike-specific TCRs were significantly higher than at day 0 and than in MenACWY recipients. The whole spike protein was spanned by vaccine-associated CD4 TCRs, and dominant responses were seen in regions 160-218 and 743-854.

According to the study, the label for this sample's time point signals: baseline before first vaccination. Vaccinee samples were obtained from the UK trials COV001 and COV002, which included a single-blind randomized controlled phase 2/3 trial of AZD1222 (ChAdOx1 nCoV-19) in healthy adults. Trial participant PBMC samples were collected at day 0 and day 28 after the second dose for TCRbeta chain sequencing. The germline V gene specifies LGHNA as CDR1 and YSLEER as CDR2. V lost 1 base and J lost 9 bases; the stretch between them is 4 bases long. Taken from cysteine to phenylalanine, the CDR3 has 12 residues. Solely the CDR3 DNA is kept, with 36 bases framed from the first base.

The rearranged chain carries TRBV4-3 and TRBJ1-6; the D gene remains uncertain. This TCR came from an adult in good health. Sequenced here: peripheral blood, sampled on day 0 of AZD1222 vaccination. The CDR3 protein sequence reads: CASSQGFSPLHF. The sequence in DNA is TGCGCCAGCAGCCAAGGCTTTTCACCCCTCCACTTT.